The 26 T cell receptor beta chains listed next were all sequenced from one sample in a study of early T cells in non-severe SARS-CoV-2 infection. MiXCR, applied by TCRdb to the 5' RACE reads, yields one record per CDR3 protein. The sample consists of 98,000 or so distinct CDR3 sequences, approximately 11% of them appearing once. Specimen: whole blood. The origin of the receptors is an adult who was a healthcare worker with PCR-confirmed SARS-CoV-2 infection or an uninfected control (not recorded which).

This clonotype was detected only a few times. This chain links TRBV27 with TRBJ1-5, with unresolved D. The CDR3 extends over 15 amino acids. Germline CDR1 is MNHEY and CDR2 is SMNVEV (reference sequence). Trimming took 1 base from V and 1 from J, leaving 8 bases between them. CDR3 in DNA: TGTGCCAGCAGTTTATGGGGAGGGAGCAATCAGCCCCAGCATTTT. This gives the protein CASSLWGGSNQPQHF.

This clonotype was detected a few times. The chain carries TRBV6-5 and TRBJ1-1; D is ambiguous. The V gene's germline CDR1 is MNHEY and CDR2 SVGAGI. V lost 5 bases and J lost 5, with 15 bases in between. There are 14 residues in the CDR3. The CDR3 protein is CASSRGNHGTEAFF. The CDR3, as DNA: TGTGCCAGCAGTCGTGGCAACCACGGTACTGAAGCTTTCTTT.

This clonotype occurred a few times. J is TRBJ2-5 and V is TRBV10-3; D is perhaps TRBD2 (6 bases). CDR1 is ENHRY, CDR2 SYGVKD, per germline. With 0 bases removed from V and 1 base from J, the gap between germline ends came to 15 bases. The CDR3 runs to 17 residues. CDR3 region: CAISESGLAVPQETQYF. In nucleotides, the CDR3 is TGTGCCATCAGTGAGTCGGGATTAGCGGTACCCCAAGAGACCCAGTACTTC.

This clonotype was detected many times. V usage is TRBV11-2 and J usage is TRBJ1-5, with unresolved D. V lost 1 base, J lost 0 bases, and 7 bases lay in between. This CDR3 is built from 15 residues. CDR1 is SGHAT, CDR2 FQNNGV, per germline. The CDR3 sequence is CASSLGALSNQPQHF. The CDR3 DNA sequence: TGTGCCAGCAGCTTAGGGGCGCTTAGCAATCAGCCCCAGCATTTT.

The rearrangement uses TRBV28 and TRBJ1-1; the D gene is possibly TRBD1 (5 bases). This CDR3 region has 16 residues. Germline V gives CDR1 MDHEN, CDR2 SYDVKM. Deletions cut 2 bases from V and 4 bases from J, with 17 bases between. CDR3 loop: CASSLTRGVRLTEAFF. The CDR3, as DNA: TGTGCCAGCAGTTTAACACGAGGGGTTCGGCTCACTGAAGCTTTCTTT.

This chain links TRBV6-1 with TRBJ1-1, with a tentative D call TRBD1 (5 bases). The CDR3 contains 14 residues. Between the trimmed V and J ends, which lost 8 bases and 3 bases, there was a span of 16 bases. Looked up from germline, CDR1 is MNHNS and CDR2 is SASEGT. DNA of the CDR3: TGTGCCAGCCGTACCAGGGCTATTCACACTGAAGCTTTCTTT. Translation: CASRTRAIHTEAFF.

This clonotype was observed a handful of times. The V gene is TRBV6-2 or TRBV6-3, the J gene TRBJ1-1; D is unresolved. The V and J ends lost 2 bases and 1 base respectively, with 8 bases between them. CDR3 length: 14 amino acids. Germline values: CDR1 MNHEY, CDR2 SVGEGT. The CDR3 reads CASSYILGNTEAFF. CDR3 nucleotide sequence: TGTGCCAGCAGTTACATTCTGGGGAACACTGAAGCTTTCTTT.

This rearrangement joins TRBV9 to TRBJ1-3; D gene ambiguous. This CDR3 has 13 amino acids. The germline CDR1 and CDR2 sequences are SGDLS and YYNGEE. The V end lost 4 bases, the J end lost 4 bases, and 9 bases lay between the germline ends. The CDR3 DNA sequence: TGTGCCAGCAGCCCGAGCGGGGGAAACACCATATATTTT. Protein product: CASSPSGGNTIYF.

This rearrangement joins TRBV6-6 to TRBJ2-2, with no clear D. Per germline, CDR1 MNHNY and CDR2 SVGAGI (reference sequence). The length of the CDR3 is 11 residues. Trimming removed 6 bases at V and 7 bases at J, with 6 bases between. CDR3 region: CASRLGGELFF. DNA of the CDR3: TGTGCCAGCAGGCTAGGCGGGGAGCTGTTTTTT.

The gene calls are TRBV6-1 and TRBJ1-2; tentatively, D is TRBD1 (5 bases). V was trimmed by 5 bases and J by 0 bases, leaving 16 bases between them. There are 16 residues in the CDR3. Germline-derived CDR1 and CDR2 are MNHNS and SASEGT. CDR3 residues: CASSFRDRQANYGYTF. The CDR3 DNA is TGTGCCAGCAGTTTTCGGGACCGACAAGCTAACTATGGCTACACCTTC.

This CDR3 is CASSFPGARKETQYF. CDR3 nucleotides: TGTGCCAGCAGCTTTCCGGGAGCAAGGAAAGAGACCCAGTACTTC. J is TRBJ2-5 and V is TRBV11-2, with a tentative D call TRBD2 (6 bases). This CDR3 has 15 amino acids. The germline CDR1 and CDR2 sequences are SGHAT and FQNNGV. Trimming took off 3 bases at V and 3 bases at J, with 14 bases between the two ends.

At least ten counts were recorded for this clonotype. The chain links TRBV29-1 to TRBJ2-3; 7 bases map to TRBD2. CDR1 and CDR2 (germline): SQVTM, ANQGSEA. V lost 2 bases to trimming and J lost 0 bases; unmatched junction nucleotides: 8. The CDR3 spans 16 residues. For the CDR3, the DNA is TGCAGCGTTGAACGTAGTAGCGGGCTGAGCACAGATACGCAGTATTTT. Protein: CSVERSSGLSTDTQYF.

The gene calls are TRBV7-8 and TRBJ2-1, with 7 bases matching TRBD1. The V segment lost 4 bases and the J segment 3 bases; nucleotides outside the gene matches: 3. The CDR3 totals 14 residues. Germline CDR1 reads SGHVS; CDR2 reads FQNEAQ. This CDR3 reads CASSSWTGYNEQFF. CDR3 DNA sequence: TGTGCCAGCAGCTCGTGGACAGGCTACAATGAGCAGTTCTTC.

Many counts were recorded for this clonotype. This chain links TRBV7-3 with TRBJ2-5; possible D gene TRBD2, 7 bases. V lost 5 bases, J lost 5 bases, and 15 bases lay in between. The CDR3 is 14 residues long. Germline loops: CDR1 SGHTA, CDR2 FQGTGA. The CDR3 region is CASSLRGGLETQYF. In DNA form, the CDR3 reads TGTGCCAGCAGCCTAAGGGGGGGTTTGGAGACCCAGTACTTC.

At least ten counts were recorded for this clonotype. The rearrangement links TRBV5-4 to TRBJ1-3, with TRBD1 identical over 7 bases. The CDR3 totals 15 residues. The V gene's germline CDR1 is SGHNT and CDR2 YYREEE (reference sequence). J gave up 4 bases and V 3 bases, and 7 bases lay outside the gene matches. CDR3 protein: CASSWDAGGGNTIYF. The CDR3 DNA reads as TGTGCCAGCAGCTGGGACGCAGGGGGAGGAAACACCATATATTTT.

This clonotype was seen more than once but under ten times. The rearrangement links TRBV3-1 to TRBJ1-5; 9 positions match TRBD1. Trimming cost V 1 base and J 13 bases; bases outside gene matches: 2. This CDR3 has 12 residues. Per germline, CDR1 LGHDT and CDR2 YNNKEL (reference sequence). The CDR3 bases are TGTGCCAGCAGCCAAGGGGACAGGGCTCAGCATTTT. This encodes CASSQGDRAQHF.

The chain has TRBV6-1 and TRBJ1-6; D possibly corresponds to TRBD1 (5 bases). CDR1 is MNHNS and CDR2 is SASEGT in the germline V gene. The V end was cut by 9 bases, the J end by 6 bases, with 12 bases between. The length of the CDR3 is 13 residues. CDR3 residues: CARAGKGNSPLHF. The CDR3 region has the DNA TGTGCCAGGGCAGGGAAGGGTAATTCACCCCTCCACTTT.

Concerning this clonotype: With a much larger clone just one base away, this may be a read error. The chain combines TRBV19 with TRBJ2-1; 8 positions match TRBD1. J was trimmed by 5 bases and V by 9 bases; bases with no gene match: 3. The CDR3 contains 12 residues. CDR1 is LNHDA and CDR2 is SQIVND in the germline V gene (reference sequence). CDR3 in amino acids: CASSGQDNEQFF. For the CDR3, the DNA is TGTGCCAGCTCGGGACAGGACAATGAGCAGTTCTTC.

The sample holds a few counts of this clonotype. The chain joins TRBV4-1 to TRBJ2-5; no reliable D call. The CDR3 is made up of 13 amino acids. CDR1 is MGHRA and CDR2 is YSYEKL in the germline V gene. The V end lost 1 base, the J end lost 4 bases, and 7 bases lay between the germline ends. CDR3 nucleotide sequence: TGCGCCAGCAGCCAAGCCCCACCAGAGACCCAGTACTTC. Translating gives CASSQAPPETQYF.

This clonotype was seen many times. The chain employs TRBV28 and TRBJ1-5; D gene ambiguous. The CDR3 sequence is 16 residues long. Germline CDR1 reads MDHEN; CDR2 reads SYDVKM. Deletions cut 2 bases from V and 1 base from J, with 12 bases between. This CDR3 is CASSLGGEQSNQPQHF. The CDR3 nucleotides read TGTGCCAGCAGTTTAGGCGGAGAGCAAAGCAATCAGCCCCAGCATTTT. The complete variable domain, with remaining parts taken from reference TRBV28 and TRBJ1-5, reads DVKVTQSSRYLVKRTGEKVFLECVQDMDHENMFWYRQDPGLGLRLIYFSYDVKMKEKGDIPEGYSVSREKKERFSLILESASTNQTSMYLCASSLGGEQSNQPQHFGDGTRLSIL.

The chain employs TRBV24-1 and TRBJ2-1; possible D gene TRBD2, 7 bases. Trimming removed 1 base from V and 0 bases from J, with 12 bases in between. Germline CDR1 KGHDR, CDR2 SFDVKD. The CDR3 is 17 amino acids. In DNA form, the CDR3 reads TGTGCCACCAGTGATTTAGGGGGAGGGAGCTCCTACAATGAGCAGTTCTTC. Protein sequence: CATSDLGGGSSYNEQFF.

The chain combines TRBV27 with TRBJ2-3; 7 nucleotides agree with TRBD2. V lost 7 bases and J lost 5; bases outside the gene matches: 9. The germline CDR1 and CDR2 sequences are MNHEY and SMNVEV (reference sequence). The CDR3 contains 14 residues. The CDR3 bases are TGTGCCAGCACAGGGCGGTCGGGGGGAGATACGCAGTATTTT. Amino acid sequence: CASTGRSGGDTQYF.

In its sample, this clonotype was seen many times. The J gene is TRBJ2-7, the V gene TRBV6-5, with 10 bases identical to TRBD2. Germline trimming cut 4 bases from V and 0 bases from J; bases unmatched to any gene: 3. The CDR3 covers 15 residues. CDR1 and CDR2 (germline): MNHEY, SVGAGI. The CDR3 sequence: CASSFRLAGSYEQYF. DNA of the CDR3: TGTGCCAGCAGTTTCAGACTAGCGGGCTCCTACGAGCAGTACTTC.

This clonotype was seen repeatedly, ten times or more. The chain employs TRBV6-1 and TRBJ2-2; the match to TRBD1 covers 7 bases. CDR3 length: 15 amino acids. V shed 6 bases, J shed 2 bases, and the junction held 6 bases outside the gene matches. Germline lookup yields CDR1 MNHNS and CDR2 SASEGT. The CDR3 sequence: CASRYRGTNTGELFF. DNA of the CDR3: TGTGCCAGCAGGTACAGGGGCACAAACACCGGGGAGCTGTTTTTT.

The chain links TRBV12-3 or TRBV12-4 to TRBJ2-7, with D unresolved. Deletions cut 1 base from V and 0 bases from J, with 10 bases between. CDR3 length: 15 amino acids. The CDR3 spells CASSLGGGSSYEQYF. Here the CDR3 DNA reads TGTGCCAGCAGTTTAGGGGGTGGGTCCTCCTACGAGCAGTACTTC.

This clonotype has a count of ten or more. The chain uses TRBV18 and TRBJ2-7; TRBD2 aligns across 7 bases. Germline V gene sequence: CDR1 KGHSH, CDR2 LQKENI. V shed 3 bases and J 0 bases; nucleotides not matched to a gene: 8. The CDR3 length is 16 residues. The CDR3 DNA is TGTGCCAGCTCACCTCTATCGGCGGGAGCCTCCTACGAGCAGTACTTC. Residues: CASSPLSAGASYEQYF.